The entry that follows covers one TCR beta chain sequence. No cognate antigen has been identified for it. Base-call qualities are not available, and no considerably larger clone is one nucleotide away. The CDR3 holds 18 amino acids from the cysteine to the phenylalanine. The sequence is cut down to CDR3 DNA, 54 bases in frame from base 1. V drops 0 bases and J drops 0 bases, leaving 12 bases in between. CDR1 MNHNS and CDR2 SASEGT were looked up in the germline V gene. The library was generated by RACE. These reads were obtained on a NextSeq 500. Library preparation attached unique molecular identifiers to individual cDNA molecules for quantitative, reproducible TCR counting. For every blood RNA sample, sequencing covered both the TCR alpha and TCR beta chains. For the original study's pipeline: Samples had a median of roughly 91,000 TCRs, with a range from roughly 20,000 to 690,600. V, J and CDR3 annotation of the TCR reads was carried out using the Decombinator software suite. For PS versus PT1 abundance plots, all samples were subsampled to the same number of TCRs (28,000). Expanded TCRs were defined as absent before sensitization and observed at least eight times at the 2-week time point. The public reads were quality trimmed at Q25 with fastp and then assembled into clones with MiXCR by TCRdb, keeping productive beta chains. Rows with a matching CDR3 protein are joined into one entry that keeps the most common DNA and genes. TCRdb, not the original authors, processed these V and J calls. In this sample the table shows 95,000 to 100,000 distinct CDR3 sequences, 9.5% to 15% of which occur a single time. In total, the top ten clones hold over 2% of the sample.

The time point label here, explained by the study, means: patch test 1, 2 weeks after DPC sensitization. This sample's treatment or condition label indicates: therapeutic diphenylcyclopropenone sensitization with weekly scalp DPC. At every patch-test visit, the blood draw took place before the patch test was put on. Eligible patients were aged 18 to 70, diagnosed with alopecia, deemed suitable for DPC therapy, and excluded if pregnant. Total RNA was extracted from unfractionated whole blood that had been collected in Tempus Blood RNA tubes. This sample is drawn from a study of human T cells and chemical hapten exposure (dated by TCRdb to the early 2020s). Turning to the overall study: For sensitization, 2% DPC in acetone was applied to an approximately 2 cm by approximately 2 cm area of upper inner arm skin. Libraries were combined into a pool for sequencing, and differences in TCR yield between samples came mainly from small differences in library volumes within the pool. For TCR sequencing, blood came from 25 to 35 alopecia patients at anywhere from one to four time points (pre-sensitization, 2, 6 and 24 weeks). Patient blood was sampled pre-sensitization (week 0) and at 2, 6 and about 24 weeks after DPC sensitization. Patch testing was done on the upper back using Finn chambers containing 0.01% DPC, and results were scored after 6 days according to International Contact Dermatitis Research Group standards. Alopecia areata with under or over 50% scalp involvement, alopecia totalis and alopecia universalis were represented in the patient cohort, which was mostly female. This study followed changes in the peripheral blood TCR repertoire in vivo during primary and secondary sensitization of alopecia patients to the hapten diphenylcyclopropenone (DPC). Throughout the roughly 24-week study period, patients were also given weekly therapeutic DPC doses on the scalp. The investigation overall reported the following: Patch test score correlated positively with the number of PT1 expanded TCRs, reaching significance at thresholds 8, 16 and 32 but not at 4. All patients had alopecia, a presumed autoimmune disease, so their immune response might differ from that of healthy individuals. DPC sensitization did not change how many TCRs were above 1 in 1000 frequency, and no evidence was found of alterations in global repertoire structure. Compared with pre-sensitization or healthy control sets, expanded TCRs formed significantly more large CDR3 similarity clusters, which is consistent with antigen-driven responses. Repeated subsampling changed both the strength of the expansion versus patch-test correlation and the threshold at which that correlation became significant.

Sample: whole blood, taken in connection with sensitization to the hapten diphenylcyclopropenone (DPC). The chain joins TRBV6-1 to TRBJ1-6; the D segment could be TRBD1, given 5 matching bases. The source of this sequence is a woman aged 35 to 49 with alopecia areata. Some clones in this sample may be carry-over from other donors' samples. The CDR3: CASSEALRGSSYNSPLHF. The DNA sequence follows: TGTGCCAGCAGTGAAGCGCTACGGGGCAGCTCCTATAATTCACCCCTCCACTTT.